This T cell receptor beta chain derives from a study of cytomegalovirus exposure and HLA in healthy donors. PCR used 60 Vbeta primers and 13 Jbeta primers. Profiling relied on immunoSEQ multiplex PCR, and the TCRdb table lists in-frame clones only, not all of them. Seen here are about 150,000 clones, 64% observed once, and the top ten hold less than 3.5%. The study, taken as a whole, reports: A later analysis associated 15,000 or so TCR beta sequences with HLA alleles at a 0.05 false discovery rate. Cytomegalovirus-associated TCR beta chains were listed, numbering roughly 150. The majority of CMV-associated TCR beta chains were reported as apparently HLA-restricted in a later analysis. Across donors, sequencing depth was assumed by presence/absence analyses to be roughly uniform.

On this clone itself: Antigen: not known.

From germline, CDR1 is SNHLY and CDR2 FYNNEI. V lost 4 bases and J lost 5, with 17 bases in between. This CDR3 contains 16 residues. The chain is built from TRBV2 and TRBJ1-4, with D possibly TRBD1 on 5 matching bases. The TCR originated in a woman in her thirties in good health and CMV-seropositive. The specimen sequenced was PBMCs. CDR3 residues: CASSADIPGVNEKLFF. The CDR3 region has the DNA TGTGCCAGCAGTGCGGACATCCCCGGCGTAAATGAAAAACTGTTTTTT.